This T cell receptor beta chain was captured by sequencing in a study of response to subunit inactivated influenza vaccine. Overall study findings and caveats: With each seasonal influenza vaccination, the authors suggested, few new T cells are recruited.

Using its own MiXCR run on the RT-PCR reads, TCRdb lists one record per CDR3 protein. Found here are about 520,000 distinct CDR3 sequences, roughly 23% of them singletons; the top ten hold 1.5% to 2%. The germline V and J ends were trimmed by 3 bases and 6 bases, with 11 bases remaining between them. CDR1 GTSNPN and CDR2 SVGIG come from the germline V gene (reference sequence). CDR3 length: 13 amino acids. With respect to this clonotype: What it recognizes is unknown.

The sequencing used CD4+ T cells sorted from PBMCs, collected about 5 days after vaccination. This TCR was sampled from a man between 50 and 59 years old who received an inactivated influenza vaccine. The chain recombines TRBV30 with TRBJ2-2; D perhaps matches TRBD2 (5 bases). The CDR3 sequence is CAWRQGSPGELFF. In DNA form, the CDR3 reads TGTGCCTGGAGGCAAGGGAGCCCCGGGGAGCTGTTTTTT. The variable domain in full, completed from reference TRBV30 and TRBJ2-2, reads SQTIHQWPATLVQPVGSPLSLECTVEGTSNPNLYWYRQAAGRGLQLLFYSVGIGQISSEVPQNLSASRPQDRQFILSSKKLLLSDSGFYLCAWRQGSPGELFFGEGSRLTVL.